This TCR beta chain comes out of a study of cytomegalovirus exposure and HLA in healthy donors (TCRdb year 2017). Turning to the overall study: According to an earlier analysis of several hundred of the donors, roughly 180 million T cells yielded roughly 110 million unique TCR beta sequences and 276 Gb of sequence data. The study aimed to test whether signatures of past pathogen exposure could be identified by cataloging public T cell receptors. Typing coverage differed by locus: A, B, C, DRB1 and DQB1 were typed in about 629-640 donors, DQA1 in 522, DPA1 in 600 to 610, and DPB1 in around 490. The genetic ancestry cluster associated with self-reported Caucasian donors included about 84% of the 300 to 450 genotyped donors. Genome-wide SNP genotypes for about 65% of the 666 donors were used in a later genetic analysis, which treated that subset as a discovery cohort. Among several hundred genotyped donors of the cohort, an average of about 220,000 unique TCR beta nucleotide sequences was sequenced per donor, of which about 18% were non-productive. High-throughput TCR immunosequencing, statistical association of individual TCRs with disease status, and machine learning were combined to predict cytomegalovirus infection status. Along with the roughly 610-subject first cohort, a separate validation cohort of over 90 different subjects was used. About 330 gigabases of sequencing data and roughly 80 million unique TCR sequences made up an early release that covered approximately 650 HLA-typed donors. About 5 DR-DQ haplotypes were handled as single units for association and clustering, since linkage in the cohort was strong. The later analysis used no new phenotypic data to find candidate immune exposures, relying instead on TCR beta sequences and their occurrence across donors. An earlier analysis of a few hundred of the donors applied high-throughput TCR beta sequencing to assess whether each TCR beta V gene segment acted as functional or pseudogenic. HLA typing included class I and class II loci at four-digit resolution. All discovery cohort repertoires had been generated using a single sequencing platform. The study profiled the T cell repertoires of hundreds of subjects by immunosequencing and related them to cytomegalovirus serostatus. To study patterns of TCR occurrence, a later analysis re-analyzed previously published TCR beta repertoires from hundreds of donors and added high-resolution HLA genotyping. Donor age, sex, ethnicity and CMV serostatus were collected together with the repertoire data.

Worth noting for this clone: Its antigen remains unidentified. Within one base of it there is no much larger clone, and no base qualities were kept.

The cohort consisted of approximately 690 healthy bone marrow donors. At the time of sampling, all cohort members were nominally healthy, though unrecorded immune exposures were likely present. The donor tested CMV seropositive and was one of the 289 seropositive cohort members. A peripheral blood sample was provided by each donor, and peripheral blood mononuclear cells were used for TCR beta sequencing. Genomic DNA extraction from the blood cell samples was performed with the Qiagen DNeasy Blood Extraction Kit. The CDR3 sequence holds 16 residues, the cysteine and phenylalanine included. Just CDR3 DNA is preserved here, 48 bases in frame from base 1. The germline V gene sets CDR1 to SGHDT and CDR2 to YYEEEE. After removal of 0 bases from V and 0 bases from J, the junction retains 4 bases not matched to a gene. The paper's findings and limits, for the study overall: HLA typing was unavailable for some donors at each locus, so association tests used only the typed subset. In a later analysis, HLA-associated TCR beta chains were found to be more clonally expanded and to have lower generation probabilities than equally common non-associated chains. A later genetic analysis reported fewer N-insertions in productive TCRs among donors in an Asian-associated ancestry cluster than the roughly 650-donor mean. Sequencing depth was assumed to be roughly uniform across donors in the presence/absence analyses, though that assumption may not hold. The classifier was reported to diagnose cytomegalovirus status with high specificity and sensitivity in both the original cohort and the validation cohort. In a later analysis, several top co-occurrence clusters were reported to appear linked to parvovirus B19, influenza, CMV and Epstein-Barr virus. In a later analysis, more than 15,000 TCR beta sequences were associated with specific HLA alleles at a false discovery rate of 0.05. Most TCR sequences were observed very rarely across donors, whereas some public TCRs were present in many individuals. Immune exposure information for the cohort was limited to CMV serostatus. A cluster of highly shared sequence variants was judged likely to be a technical artifact of the sequencing pipeline. In an earlier analysis of some 500 of the donors, most TCR beta V segments were observed in productive rearrangements about 87% or about 30% of the time, broadly matching IMGT annotations. Three of the identified cytomegalovirus-associated TCR beta chains were confirmed in vitro to be specific for cytomegalovirus antigens. The 87-base-pair reads could not distinguish some IMGT-functional V segments, including TRBV6-2 and TRBV6-3, so those segments were excluded. In the study, around 150 TCR beta chains were listed as associated with cytomegalovirus. In a later analysis, the rate of TCR association differed among HLA loci, with DRB1 alleles having the most associated TCRs and HLA-C alleles having the fewest. The authors suggested that the approach could potentially be extended to other disease states and immunological phenotypes. Assigning TCR associations to individual alleles was difficult when HLA alleles, especially DR and DQ, strongly co-occurred. A further reported finding was that TCR beta sequences accurately predicted the HLA-A and HLA-B alleles for most subjects in the first cohort. Correlated functional status among segregating V segments might be attributable to linkage disequilibrium, but an unknown experimental factor could not be ruled out. About 17 rarely observed V segments, including chromosome 9 orphons, were excluded from the earlier analysis of approximately 600 of the donors because counts were too low. In a later genetic analysis, a missense DCLRE1C variant was associated with V-gene and J-gene trimming of TCR beta chains, and the association was replicated in an independent cohort. A later analysis found that most CMV-associated TCR beta chains appeared HLA-restricted, with HLA associations seemingly driven largely by CMV exposure. Only TCR beta chains were sequenced in this cohort, and the absence of alpha or paired-chain data limited detectable features.

Library creation used the immunoSEQ multiplex PCR assay. The multiplex PCR relied on a mix of 60 forward primers for TCR Vbeta segments and 13 reverse primers for TCR Jbeta segments. The CDR3 region of rearranged TCR beta genes was amplified from genomic DNA with a multiplex PCR assay. The Illumina HiSeq System was used to sequence the amplified TCR beta libraries as 87-base-pair reads. The authors processed their data as follows. A later analysis tallied about 77 million unique TCR beta chains across the 666 repertoires, and around 10 million of those chains were shared by two or more donors. A nearest-neighbor algorithm error-corrected the raw reads and collapsed the reads into unique sequences, merging closely related sequences to remove PCR and sequencing errors. To assign V, D and J gene segments, CDR3 sequences were aligned to IMGT reference sequences. For a sequence to be retained, a match of at least six nucleotides to both a V gene segment and a J gene segment was required. Rearrangements were called productive when the CDR3 lacked stop codons and stayed in frame with V and J; all others were non-productive. Following IMGT convention, CDR3 was defined as the stretch from the second conserved V-encoded cysteine to the conserved J-encoded phenylalanine. The earlier analysis of some 550 of the donors excluded any sequence lacking an unambiguous match to a single V gene segment. In an earlier analysis of approximately 500 of the donors, a V segment was called functional when productive rearrangements were above 56.7%, and segregating when the standard deviation between donors exceeded 5%. To diagnose cytomegalovirus status from the catalog of TCR beta chain sequences, a statistical classification framework was built. In a later analysis, TCR nucleotide sequences were compared against IMGT/GENE-DB human TR gene sequences so that V and J genes could be assigned. The TCRdist pipeline was used in a later analysis to assign CDR3 sequences and most-parsimonious VDJ recombination scenarios. A later analysis defined each TCR beta chain by its CDR3 amino acid sequence plus V-gene family, and excluded reads lacking a unique V-gene family. In a later analysis, approximately 590 highly shared, low-generation-probability nucleotide sequences were removed to address suspected cross-contamination and a sequencing artifact. In a later analysis, a clonal expansion index was calculated for each public chain from normalized within-repertoire ranks of inferred template counts. In a later analysis, generation probabilities were computed with a VDJ recombination model fitted to out-of-frame rearrangements, and the resulting probabilities were checked against IGoR. In a later analysis, TCR-TCR, TCR-HLA and TCR-CMV co-occurrence was scored with hypergeometric tests, and a repertoire-size bias correction was applied to TCR pairs. To estimate false discovery rates, a later analysis permuted the HLA or CMV assignments 20 times. A later analysis grouped co-occurring TCRs with DBSCAN, adding TCRdist sequence similarity when clustering within HLA-allele-positive subsets. Repertoires with fewer than 30,000 or more than 120,000 public chains, plus five repertoires with anomalous nucleotide sharing, were excluded from co-occurrence clustering. In its TCRdb copy, this immuneACCESS table keeps in-frame sequences only and misses some clones. Where compared with another copy, unresolved V genes explain less than half of these, and the others have no known cause. D and trimming come from the DNA, and the V and J calls and clone size come from that table. In this sample the table shows some 180,000 clones, roughly 80% of which occur a single time. Around 1.4% of the sample lies in the top ten.

The sequence links TRBV5-6 to TRBJ2-5; 8 nucleotides in the junction match TRBD2. The TCR was taken from a girl under 18 in good health and CMV-seropositive. Input material: PBMCs. The base sequence is TGTGCCAGCAGCTTGGACGGGAGGGCCAACCAAGAGACCCAGTACTTC. The resulting protein is CASSLDGRANQETQYF.